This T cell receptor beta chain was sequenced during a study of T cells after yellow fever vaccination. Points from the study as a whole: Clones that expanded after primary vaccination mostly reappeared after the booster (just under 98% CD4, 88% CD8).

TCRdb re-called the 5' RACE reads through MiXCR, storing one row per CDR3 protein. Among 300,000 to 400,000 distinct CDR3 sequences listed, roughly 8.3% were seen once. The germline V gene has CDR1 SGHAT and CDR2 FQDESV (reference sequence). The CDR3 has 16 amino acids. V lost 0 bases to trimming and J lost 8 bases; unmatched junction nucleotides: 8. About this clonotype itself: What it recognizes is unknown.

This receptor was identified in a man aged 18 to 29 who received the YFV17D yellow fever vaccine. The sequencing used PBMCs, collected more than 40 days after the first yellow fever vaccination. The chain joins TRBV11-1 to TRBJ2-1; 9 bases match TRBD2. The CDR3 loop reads CASSLAAGTSLDEQFF. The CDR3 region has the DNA TGTGCCAGCAGCTTAGCGGCCGGGACTAGCTTGGATGAGCAGTTCTTC. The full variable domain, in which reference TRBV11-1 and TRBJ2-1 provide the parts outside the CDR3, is EAEVAQSPRYKITEKSQAVAFWCDPISGHATLYWYRQILGQGPELLVQFQDESVVDDSQLPKDRFSAERLKGVDSTLKIQPAELGDSAMYLCASSLAAGTSLDEQFFGPGTRLTVL.